Listed here are 3 T cell receptor beta chains from one sample, sequenced in a study of cytomegalovirus exposure and HLA in healthy donors. PCR primers comprised 60 Vbeta and 13 Jbeta primers. Sequencing was performed with immunoSEQ multiplex PCR; in TCRdb, only in-frame clones are kept and a portion is missing. Recorded for this sample: 21,000 or so clones. The sample taken for sequencing was PBMCs. The receptors here all came from a man in his sixties in good health and CMV-seropositive.

The chain uses TRBV7-2 and TRBJ2-7; D is perhaps TRBD2 (6 bases). There are 15 residues in the CDR3. Germline V CDR1 and CDR2: SGHTA, FQGNSA. The ends were cut back, 1 base at V and 3 bases at J, with 13 bases in the middle. The CDR3 region has the DNA TGTGCCAGCAGCTTAGTGGGCTTGGGGGGCTACGAGCAGTACTTC. Protein: CASSLVGLGGYEQYF.

V is TRBV5-1 and J is TRBJ1-1, with D perhaps TRBD1 (5 bases). CDR3 length: 16 residues. V lost 4 bases and J lost 5, with 21 bases in between. Per germline, CDR1 SGHRS and CDR2 YFSETQ. CDR3 residues: CASSPYRGRDQTEAFF. The CDR3 nucleotides are TGCGCCAGCAGCCCTTATAGGGGCAGGGATCAAACTGAAGCTTTCTTT.

The J gene is TRBJ2-3, the V gene TRBV29-1; 9 bases match TRBD1. V shed 8 bases, J shed 6 bases, and the junction held 12 bases outside the gene matches. Germline V gene sequence: CDR1 SQVTM, CDR2 ANQGSEA. This CDR3 is built from 14 residues. The chain's CDR3 is CSHSGTGSADTQYF. The CDR3 DNA reads as TGCAGCCACTCTGGGACAGGGAGTGCCGATACGCAGTATTTT.